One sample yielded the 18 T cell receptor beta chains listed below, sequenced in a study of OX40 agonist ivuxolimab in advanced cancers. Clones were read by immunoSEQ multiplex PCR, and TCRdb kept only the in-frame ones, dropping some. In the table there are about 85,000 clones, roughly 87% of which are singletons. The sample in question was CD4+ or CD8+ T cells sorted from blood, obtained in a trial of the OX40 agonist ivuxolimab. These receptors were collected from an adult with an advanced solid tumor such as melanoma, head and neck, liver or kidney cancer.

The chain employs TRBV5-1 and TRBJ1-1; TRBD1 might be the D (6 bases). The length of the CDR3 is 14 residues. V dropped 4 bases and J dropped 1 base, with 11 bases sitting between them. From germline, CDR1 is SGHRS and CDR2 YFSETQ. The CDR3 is CASSLWTANTEAFF. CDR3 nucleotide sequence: TGCGCCAGCAGCCTCTGGACAGCGAACACTGAAGCTTTCTTT. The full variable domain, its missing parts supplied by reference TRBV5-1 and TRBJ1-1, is KAGVTQTPRYLIKTRGQQVTLSCSPISGHRSVSWYQQTPGQGLQFLFEYFSETQRNKGNFPGRFSGRQFSNSRSEMNVSTLELGDSALYLCASSLWTANTEAFFGQGTRLTVV.

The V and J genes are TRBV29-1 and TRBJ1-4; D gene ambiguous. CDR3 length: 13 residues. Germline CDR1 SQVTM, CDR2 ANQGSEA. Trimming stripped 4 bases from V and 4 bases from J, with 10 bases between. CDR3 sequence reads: CSVVAYGNEKLFF. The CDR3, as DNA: TGCAGCGTTGTGGCGTACGGTAATGAAAAACTGTTTTTT. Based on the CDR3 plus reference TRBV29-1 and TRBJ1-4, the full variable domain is SAVISQKPSRDICQRGTSLTIQCQVDSQVTMMFWYRQQPGQSLTLIATANQGSEATYESGFVIDKFPISRPNLTFSTLTVSNMSPEDSSIYLCSVVAYGNEKLFFGSGTQLSVL.

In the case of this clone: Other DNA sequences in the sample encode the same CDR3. CDR3 region: CASSDGSLNTEAFF. The CDR3 nucleotides read TGTGCCAGCAGTGATGGGTCTTTGAACACTGAAGCTTTCTTT. The rearrangement joins TRBV6-1 to TRBJ1-1, with D unresolved. The V and J ends lost 3 bases and 0 bases respectively, with 8 bases between them. CDR1 is MNHNS and CDR2 is SASEGT in the germline V gene. This CDR3 spans 14 amino acids.

CDR3 loop: CASSIGSGSAPSYNEQFF. The CDR3 bases are TGTGCCAGTAGTATAGGTAGCGGGAGCGCCCCATCCTACAATGAGCAGTTCTTC. V and J are TRBV19 and TRBJ2-1, with 9 bases lining up with TRBD2. This CDR3 comprises 18 residues. V was pared by 1 base and J by 1 base, with 8 bases of the junction left unmatched. The germline gives CDR1 LNHDA, CDR2 SQIVND (reference sequence).

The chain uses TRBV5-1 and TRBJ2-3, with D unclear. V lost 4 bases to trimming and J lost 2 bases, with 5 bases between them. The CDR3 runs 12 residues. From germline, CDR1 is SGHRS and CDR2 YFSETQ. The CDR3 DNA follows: TGCGCCAGCAGCCAAACCACAGATACGCAGTATTTT. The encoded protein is CASSQTTDTQYF.

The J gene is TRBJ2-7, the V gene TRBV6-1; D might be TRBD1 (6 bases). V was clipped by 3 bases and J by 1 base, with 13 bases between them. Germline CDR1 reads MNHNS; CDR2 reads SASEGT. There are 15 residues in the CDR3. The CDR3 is CASSDGGQGSYEQYV. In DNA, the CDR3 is TGTGCCAGCAGTGATGGGGGCCAAGGGTCCTACGAGCAGTACGTC.

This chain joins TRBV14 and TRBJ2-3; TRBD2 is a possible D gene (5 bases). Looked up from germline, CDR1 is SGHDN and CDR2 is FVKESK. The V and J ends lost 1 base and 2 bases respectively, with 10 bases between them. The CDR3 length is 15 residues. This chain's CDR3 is CASSQALALTDTQYF. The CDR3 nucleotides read TGTGCCAGCAGCCAAGCTCTAGCCCTCACAGATACGCAGTATTTT.

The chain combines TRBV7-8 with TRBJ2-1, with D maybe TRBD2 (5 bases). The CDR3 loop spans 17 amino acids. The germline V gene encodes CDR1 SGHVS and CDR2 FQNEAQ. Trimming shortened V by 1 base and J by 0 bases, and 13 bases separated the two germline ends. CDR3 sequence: CASSLVGATSSYNEQFF. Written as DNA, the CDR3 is TGTGCCAGCAGCTTAGTGGGAGCTACTAGCTCCTACAATGAGCAGTTCTTC. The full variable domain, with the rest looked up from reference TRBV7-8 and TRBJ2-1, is GAGVSQSPRYKVAKRGQDVALRCDPISGHVSLFWYQQALGQGPEFLTYFQNEAQLDKSGLPSDRFFAERPEGSVSTLKIQRTQQEDSAVYLCASSLVGATSSYNEQFFGPGTRLTVL.

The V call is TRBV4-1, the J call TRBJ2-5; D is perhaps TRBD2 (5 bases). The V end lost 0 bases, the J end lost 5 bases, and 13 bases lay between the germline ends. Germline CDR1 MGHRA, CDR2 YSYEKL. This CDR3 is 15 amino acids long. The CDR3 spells CASSQDRSSRETQYF. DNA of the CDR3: TGCGCCAGCAGCCAAGATCGGTCTAGCCGGGAGACCCAGTACTTC.

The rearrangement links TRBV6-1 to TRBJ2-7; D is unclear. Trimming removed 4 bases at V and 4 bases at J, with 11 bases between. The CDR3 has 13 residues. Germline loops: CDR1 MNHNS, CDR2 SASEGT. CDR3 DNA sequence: TGTGCCAGCAGTGCCCGCCGGTTTTACGAGCAGTACGTC. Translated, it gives CASSARRFYEQYV.

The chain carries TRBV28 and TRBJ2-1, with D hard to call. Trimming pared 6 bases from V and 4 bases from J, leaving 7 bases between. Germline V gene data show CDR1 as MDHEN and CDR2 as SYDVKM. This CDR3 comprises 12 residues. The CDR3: CASRGMYNEQFF. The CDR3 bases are TGTGCCAGCAGGGGAATGTACAATGAGCAGTTCTTC.

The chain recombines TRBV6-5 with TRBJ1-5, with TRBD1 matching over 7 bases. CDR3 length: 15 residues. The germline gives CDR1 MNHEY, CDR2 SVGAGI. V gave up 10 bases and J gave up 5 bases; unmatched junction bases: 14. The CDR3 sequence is CATQPPEGAYQPQHF. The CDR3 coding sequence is TGTGCCACCCAACCTCCGGAGGGGGCCTATCAGCCCCAGCATTTT.

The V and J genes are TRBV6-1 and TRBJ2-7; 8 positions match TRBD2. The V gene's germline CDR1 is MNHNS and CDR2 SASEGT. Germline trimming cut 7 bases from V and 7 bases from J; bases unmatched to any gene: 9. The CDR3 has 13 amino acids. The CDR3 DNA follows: TGTGCCAGCATCGCAGCGGGAGCGGGGGAGCAGTACTTC. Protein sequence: CASIAAGAGEQYF.

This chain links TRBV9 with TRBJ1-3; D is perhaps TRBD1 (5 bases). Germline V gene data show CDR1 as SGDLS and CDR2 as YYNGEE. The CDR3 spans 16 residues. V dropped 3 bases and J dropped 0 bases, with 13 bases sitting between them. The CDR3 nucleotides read TGTGCCAGCAGCGCCCGGGACTTCCCCTCTGGAAACACCATATATTTT. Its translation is CASSARDFPSGNTIYF.

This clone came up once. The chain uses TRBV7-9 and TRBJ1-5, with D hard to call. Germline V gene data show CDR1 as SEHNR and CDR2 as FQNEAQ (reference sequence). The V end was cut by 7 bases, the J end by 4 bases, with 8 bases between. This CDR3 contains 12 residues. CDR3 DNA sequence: TGTGCCAGCAATTTTGTAAATCAGCCCCAGCATTTT. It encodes CASNFVNQPQHF.

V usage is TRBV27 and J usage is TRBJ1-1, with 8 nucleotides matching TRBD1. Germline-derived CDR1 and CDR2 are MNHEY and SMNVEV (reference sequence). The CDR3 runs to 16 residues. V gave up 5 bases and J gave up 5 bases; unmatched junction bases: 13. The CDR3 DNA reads TGTGCCAGCAGTCCCCGGCCCGGGACAGGTGGTACTGAAGCTTTCTTT. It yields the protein CASSPRPGTGGTEAFF.

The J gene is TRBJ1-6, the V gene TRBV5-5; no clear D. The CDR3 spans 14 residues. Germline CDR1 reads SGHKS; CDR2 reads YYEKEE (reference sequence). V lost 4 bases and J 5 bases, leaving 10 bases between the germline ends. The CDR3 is CASSLGLNNSPLHF. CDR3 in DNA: TGTGCCAGCAGCCTCGGTCTGAATAATTCACCCCTCCACTTT.

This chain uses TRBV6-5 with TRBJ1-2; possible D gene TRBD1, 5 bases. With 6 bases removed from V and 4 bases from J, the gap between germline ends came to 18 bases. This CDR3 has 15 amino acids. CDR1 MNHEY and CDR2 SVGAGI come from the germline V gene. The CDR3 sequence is CASRPRGGSGYGYTF. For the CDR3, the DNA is TGTGCCAGCAGACCTCGGGGGGGTTCCGGCTATGGCTACACCTTC.